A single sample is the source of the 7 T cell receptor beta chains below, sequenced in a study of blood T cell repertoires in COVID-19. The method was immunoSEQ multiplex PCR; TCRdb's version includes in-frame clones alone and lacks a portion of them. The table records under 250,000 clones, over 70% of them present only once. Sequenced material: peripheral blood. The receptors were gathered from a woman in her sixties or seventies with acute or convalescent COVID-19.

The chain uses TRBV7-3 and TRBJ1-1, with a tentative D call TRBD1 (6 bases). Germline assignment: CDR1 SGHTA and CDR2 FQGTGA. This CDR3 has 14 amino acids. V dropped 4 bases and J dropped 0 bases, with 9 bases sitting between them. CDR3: CASSSNRVNTEAFF. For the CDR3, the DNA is TGTGCCAGCAGCTCTAACAGGGTGAACACTGAAGCTTTCTTT.

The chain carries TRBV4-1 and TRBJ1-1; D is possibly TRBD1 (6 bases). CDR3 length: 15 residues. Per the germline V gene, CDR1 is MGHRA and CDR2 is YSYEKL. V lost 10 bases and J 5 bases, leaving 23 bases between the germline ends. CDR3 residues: CATQHSGEERTEAFF. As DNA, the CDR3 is TGCGCCACTCAACACTCAGGGGAAGAAAGGACTGAAGCTTTCTTT.

Written as DNA, the CDR3 is TGTGCCAGCAGGACCGACAGGGCCTACGAGCAGTACTTC. Translation gives CASRTDRAYEQYF. This chain joins TRBV27 and TRBJ2-7; 7 nucleotides match TRBD1. Trimming took 6 bases from V and 2 from J; bases not matched to a gene: 4. CDR1 and CDR2 from the germline V gene are MNHEY and SMNVEV (reference sequence). The CDR3 runs to 13 residues.

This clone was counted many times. In DNA, the CDR3 is TGTGCCATCAGCCCGGGACAGGGGGTTAGTGACTATGGCTACACCTTC. As protein: CAISPGQGVSDYGYTF. V and J are TRBV10-3 and TRBJ1-2, with TRBD1 identical over 11 bases. Germline V CDR1 and CDR2: ENHRY, SYGVKD. The V gene end was trimmed by 6 bases and the J gene end by 3 bases; junction bases not matched to a gene: 9. This CDR3 has 16 amino acids.

The CDR3 nucleotides are TGTGCCAGCAGCTTAGGAGTTAACGCCGGGGAGCTGTTTTTT. Its translation: CASSLGVNAGELFF. V is TRBV7-2 and J is TRBJ2-2, with unresolved D. The CDR3 spans 14 residues. CDR1 is SGHTA, CDR2 FQGNSA, per germline. The germline V and J ends were trimmed by 1 base and 6 bases, with 9 bases remaining between them.

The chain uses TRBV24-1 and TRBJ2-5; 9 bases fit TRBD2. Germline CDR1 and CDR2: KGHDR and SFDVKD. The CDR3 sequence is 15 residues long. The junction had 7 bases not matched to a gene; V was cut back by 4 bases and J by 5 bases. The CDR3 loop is CATSDPSTSGETQYF. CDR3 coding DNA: TGTGCCACCAGTGACCCCTCAACTAGCGGGGAGACCCAGTACTTC.

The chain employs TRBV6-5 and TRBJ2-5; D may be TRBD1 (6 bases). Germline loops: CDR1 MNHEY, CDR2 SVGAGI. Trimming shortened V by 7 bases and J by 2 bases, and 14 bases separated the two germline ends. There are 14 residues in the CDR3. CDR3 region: CASIPGHRQETQYF. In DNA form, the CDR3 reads TGTGCCAGCATCCCGGGACACCGTCAAGAGACCCAGTACTTC.